This T cell receptor (beta chain) was recovered during a study of T cell clones after liver transplantation. Overall study context: Post-transplant blood was tracked for graft-donor-reactive T cell clones identified in a pre-transplant mixed lymphocyte reaction. Patients counted as tolerant after at least one year off all immunosuppression, enzymes not exceeding twice normal. Broader study findings: Rather than being deleted, graft donor-reactive T cells may have moved into the graft.

Sequenced by immunoSEQ multiplex PCR; TCRdb stores in-frame clones only, minus some. The table records about 75,000 clones, approximately 80% of them present only once. With respect to this clone: What it recognizes is unknown.

Trimming took 7 bases from V and 2 from J; bases not matched to a gene: 4. Germline-derived CDR1 and CDR2 are SQVTM and ANQGSEA. CDR3 size: 13 residues. Here the sequenced sample was CD4+ T cells from blood, taken around 48 months after liver transplant. The sequence came from a human patient who received a liver transplant. Some T cells may have originated in the graft donor. This rearrangement joins TRBV29-1 to TRBJ2-1; TRBD2 aligns across 8 bases. The CDR3 spells CSGWTSPYNEQFF. The CDR3 DNA reads as TGCAGCGGATGGACTAGCCCCTACAATGAGCAGTTCTTC.